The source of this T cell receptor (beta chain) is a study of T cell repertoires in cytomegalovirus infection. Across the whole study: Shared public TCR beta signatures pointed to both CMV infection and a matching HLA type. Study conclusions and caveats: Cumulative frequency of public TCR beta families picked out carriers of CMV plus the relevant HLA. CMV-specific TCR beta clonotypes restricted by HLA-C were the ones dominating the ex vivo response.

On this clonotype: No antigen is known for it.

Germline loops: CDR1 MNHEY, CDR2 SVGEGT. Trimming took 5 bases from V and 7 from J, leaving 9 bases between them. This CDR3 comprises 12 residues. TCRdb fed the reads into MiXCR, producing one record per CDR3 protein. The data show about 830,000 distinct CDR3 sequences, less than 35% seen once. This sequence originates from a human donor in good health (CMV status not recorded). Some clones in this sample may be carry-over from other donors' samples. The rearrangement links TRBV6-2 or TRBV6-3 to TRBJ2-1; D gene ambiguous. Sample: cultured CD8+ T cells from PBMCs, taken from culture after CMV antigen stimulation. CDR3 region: CASSNLRNEQFF. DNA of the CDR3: TGTGCCAGCAGTAATCTTAGGAATGAGCAGTTCTTC.